This entry features one T cell receptor (beta chain) sequence. This CDR3 spans 14 amino acids. Germline V gene lookup returns CDR1 MNHNS and CDR2 SASEGT. V gave up 1 base and J gave up 3 bases, with 10 bases separating them. These data originate in a study of control samples from healthy donors and cancer patients. Generated by immunoSEQ multiplex PCR, the TCRdb table keeps only in-frame clones and is missing some. There are about 190,000 clones in the sample; about 89% occur only once, and around 1.9% lies in the top ten. The rearrangement uses TRBV6-1 and TRBJ2-7, with D unresolved. The sample consisted of blood. The sequence was obtained from a man aged 25 to 40 in good health. The chain's CDR3 is CASSEVGYLYEQYF. The CDR3 DNA sequence: TGTGCCAGCAGTGAAGTAGGATACCTCTACGAGCAGTACTTC.